This T cell receptor (beta chain) was captured by sequencing in a study of T cell responses to AZD1222 COVID-19 vaccine. Clones were sequenced by immunoSEQ multiplex PCR, and TCRdb holds only the in-frame ones, with some missing. The sample shows about 180,000 clones, 90% of them seen only once. This CDR3 has 15 residues. The V end was cut by 3 bases, the J end by 1 base, with 13 bases between. Germline V gene data show CDR1 as LNHNV and CDR2 as YYDKDF (reference sequence). This clonotype originated in an adult in good health. The V gene is TRBV15, the J gene TRBJ2-7; TRBD1 might be the D (5 bases). The sequencing here drew on peripheral blood, taken on day 0 of AZD1222 vaccination. The CDR3 loop reads CATSRGGADSYEQYF. CDR3 in DNA: TGTGCCACCAGCAGGGGTGGGGCGGATTCCTACGAGCAGTACTTC. Together with reference TRBV15 and TRBJ2-7, the CDR3 gives the full variable domain: DAMVIQNPRYQVTQFGKPVTLSCSQTLNHNVMYWYQQKSSQAPKLLFHYYDKDFNNEADTPDNFQSRRPNTSFCFLDIRSPGLGDTAMYLCATSRGGADSYEQYFGPGTRLTVT.